Described below is a single T cell receptor beta chain sequence and its context. Its specificity is unknown. The repertoire was sequenced with immunoSEQ multiplex PCR; TCRdb's copy has only in-frame clones and lacks some. The sample lists some 60,000 clones, about 90% seen once, with more than 13% in the top ten. This specimen comes from a study of OX40 agonist ivuxolimab in advanced cancers. Study-wide background: Ivuxolimab is an agonistic anti-OX40 (CD134) antibody, and patients were treated with it. The group had a mean age of about 64 years, ranged from roughly 20 to 79, and was 80% to 85% male. Of the patients, three showed partial responses, one with hepatocellular carcinoma and two with cutaneous melanoma. Whole-study findings and limits: With doses of 0.1-3.0 mg/kg, partial responders showed among the lowest clonal expansion.

This CDR3 region has 18 residues. Germline CDR1 SGHAT, CDR2 FQDESV (reference sequence). V lost 0 bases to trimming and J lost 4 bases, with 19 bases between them. The starting material was CD4+ or CD8+ T cells sorted from blood, obtained in a trial of the OX40 agonist ivuxolimab. The chain joins TRBV11-1 to TRBJ2-1; the D call may be TRBD1 or TRBD2 (5 bases each). The receptor comes from an adult with an advanced solid tumor such as melanoma, head and neck, liver or kidney cancer. The CDR3 DNA sequence: TGTGCCAGCAGCTTAGCTTTGGACGAGGGCAGGGCGTACAATGAGCAGTTCTTC. This encodes CASSLALDEGRAYNEQFF.